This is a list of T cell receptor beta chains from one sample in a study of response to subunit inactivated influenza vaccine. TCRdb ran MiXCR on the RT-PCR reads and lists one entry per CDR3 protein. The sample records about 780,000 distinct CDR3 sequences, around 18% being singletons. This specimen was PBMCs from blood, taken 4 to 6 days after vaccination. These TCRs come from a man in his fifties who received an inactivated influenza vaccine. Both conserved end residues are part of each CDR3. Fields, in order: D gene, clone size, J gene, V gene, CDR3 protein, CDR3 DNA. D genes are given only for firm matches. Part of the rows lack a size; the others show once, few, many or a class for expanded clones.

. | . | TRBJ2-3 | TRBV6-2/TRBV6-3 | CASRRGPRTDTQYF | TGTGCCAGCAGACGCGGACCCCGAACGGATACGCAGTATTTT
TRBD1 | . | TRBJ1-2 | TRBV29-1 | CSVEGTGNYGYTF | TGCAGCGTGGAAGGGACAGGGAACTATGGCTACACCTTC
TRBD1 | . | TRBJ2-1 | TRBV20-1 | CSATDRDSYNEQFF | TGCAGTGCTACGGACCGGGACAGCTACAATGAGCAGTTCTTC
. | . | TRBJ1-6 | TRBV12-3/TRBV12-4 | CASSLSENRANSPLHF | TGTGCCAGCAGTTTATCGGAGAACAGGGCAAATTCACCCCTCCACTTT
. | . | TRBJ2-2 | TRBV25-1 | CASSKANRRNTGELFF | TGTGCCAGCAGTAAAGCTAACCGGAGAAACACCGGGGAGCTGTTTTTT
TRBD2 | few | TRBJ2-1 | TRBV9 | CASSVDVGGGSLAGLNEQFF | TGTGCCAGCAGCGTAGATGTCGGAGGGGGTTCGCTAGCGGGACTCAATGAGCAGTTCTTC
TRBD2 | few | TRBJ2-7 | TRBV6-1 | CASRFGTSGSYEQYF | TGTGCCAGCAGGTTTGGGACTAGCGGATCCTACGAGCAGTACTTC
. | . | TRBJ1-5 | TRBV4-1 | CASSQDWVRSLPTLDNQPQHF | TGCGCCAGCAGCCAAGATTGGGTGAGGTCCCTTCCGACCCTTGACAATCAGCCCCAGCATTTT
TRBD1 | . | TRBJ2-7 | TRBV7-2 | CASRETGGQYF | TGTGCCAGCAGGGAGACAGGGGGACAGTACTTC
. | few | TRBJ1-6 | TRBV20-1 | CSAAPADYNSPLHF | TGCAGTGCCGCCCCCGCAGACTATAATTCACCCCTCCACTTT
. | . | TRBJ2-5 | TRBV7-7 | CASSSHPGPRLETQYF | TGTGCTAGCAGCTCCCACCCGGGGCCCCGACTGGAGACCCAGTACTTC
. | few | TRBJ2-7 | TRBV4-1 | CASSAQGRVGEQYF | TGCGCCAGCAGCGCACAAGGAAGGGTAGGCGAGCAGTACTTC
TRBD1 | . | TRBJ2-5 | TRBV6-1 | CASRGTGDQETQYF | TGTGCCAGCAGGGGAACAGGGGACCAAGAGACCCAGTACTTC
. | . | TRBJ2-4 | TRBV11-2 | CASSLDHGHIQYF | TGTGCCAGCAGCTTAGATCATGGTCACATTCAGTACTTC
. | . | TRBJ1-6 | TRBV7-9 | CASSRIGDSPLHF | TGTGCCAGCAGCCGAATTGGGGATTCACCCCTCCACTTT
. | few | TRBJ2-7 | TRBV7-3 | CASSSTSGRLNEQYF | TGTGCCAGCAGCTCCACTTCGGGAAGGCTTAACGAGCAGTACTTC
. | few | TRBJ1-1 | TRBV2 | CASRSQGYTEAFF | TGTGCCAGCAGGTCCCAAGGGTACACTGAAGCTTTCTTT
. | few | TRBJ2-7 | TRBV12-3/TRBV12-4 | CASSLVGISSYEQYF | TGTGCCAGCAGTTTAGTAGGCATTAGCTCCTACGAGCAGTACTTC
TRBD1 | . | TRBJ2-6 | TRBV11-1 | CASSLGTGGPPGANVLTF | TGTGCCAGCAGCTTAGGGACAGGGGGCCCTCCTGGGGCCAACGTCCTGACTTTC
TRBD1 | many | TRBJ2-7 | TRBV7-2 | CASSWAGTEAYEQYF | TGTGCCAGCAGCTGGGCAGGGACAGAAGCCTACGAGCAGTACTTC
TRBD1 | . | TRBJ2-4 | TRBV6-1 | CAGSQDRGIAKNIQYF | TGTGCCGGCAGTCAGGACAGGGGAATAGCCAAAAACATTCAGTACTTC
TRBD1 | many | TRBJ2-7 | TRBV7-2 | CASSPQGGNTFYEQYF | TGTGCCAGCAGCCCACAGGGGGGAAATACGTTCTACGAGCAGTACTTC
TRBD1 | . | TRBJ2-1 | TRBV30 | CASSGQGIGEQFF | TGTGCCTCCTCGGGACAGGGGATCGGCGAGCAGTTCTTC
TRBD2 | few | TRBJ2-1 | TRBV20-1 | CSAAGRTLAGVNEQFF | TGCAGTGCCGCCGGTAGAACCTTAGCGGGAGTCAATGAGCAGTTCTTC
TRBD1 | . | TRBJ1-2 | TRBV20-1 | CSARERTGGYGYTF | TGCAGTGCTAGAGAGAGGACAGGGGGCTATGGCTACACCTTC
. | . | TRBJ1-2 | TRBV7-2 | CASSLERKSRYGYTF | TGTGCCAGCAGCTTAGAACGAAAGTCCCGCTATGGCTACACCTTC
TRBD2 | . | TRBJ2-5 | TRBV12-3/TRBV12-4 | CASSAGLAEETQYF | TGTGCCAGCAGTGCGGGACTAGCGGAGGAGACCCAGTACTTC
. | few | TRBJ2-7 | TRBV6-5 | CASSYGTEEQYF | TGTGCCAGCAGTTACGGGACGGAGGAGCAGTACTTC
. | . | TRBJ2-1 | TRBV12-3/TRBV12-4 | CASSFLHVPGQVSTSGNRYNEQFF | TGTGCCAGCAGTTTCCTACACGTCCCGGGACAGGTGTCGACGAGCGGGAACCGATACAATGAGCAGTTCTTC
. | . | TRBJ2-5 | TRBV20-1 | CSASGPGWETQYF | TGCAGTGCTAGCGGACCAGGTTGGGAGACCCAGTACTTC
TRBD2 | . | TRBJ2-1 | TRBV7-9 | CASSLALVGGLYNEQFF | TGTGCCAGCAGCTTAGCCCTAGTGGGGGGGTTGTACAATGAGCAGTTCTTC
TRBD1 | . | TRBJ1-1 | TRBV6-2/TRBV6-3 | CASSPIGQGSTEAFF | TGTGCCAGCAGTCCAATTGGACAGGGAAGTACTGAAGCTTTCTTT
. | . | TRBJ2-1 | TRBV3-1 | CASSQDSWEQFF | TGTGCCAGCAGCCAAGACAGTTGGGAGCAGTTCTTC
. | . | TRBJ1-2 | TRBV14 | CASSELANYGYTF | TGTGCCAGCTCTGAACTAGCTAACTATGGCTACACCTTC
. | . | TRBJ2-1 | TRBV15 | CATCRSLLQGFNEQFF | TGTGCCACCTGCAGATCACTATTACAGGGTTTCAATGAGCAGTTCTTC
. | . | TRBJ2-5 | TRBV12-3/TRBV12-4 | CASSLAGSSGTQYF | TGTGCCAGCAGTTTAGCGGGGAGCTCAGGGACCCAGTACTTC
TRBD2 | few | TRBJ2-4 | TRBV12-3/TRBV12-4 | CASSTSGALAKNIQYF | TGTGCCAGCAGTACCAGCGGGGCCCTAGCCAAAAACATTCAGTACTTC
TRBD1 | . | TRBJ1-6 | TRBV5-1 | CASSLAGGQSYSPLHF | TGCGCCAGCAGCTTGGCCGGGGGACAGAGCTATTCACCCCTCCACTTT
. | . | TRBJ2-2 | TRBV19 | CASKQGPANTGELFF | TGTGCCAGCAAGCAGGGCCCCGCGAACACCGGGGAGCTGTTTTTT
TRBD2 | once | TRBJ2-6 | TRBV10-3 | CATSAGEAGANVLTF | TGTGCCACCTCAGCGGGGGAGGCTGGGGCCAACGTCCTGACTTTC
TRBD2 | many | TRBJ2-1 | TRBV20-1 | CSARGLAAYNEQFF | TGCAGTGCTAGGGGACTAGCGGCTTACAATGAGCAGTTCTTC
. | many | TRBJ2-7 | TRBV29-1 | CSVDIGDKFEQYF | TGCAGCGTTGATATAGGGGATAAGTTTGAGCAGTACTTC
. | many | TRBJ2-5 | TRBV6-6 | CASSQQGGETQYF | TGTGCCAGCAGTCAACAGGGTGGCGAGACCCAGTACTTC
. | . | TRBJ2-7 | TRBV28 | CASLGEAPGEQYF | TGTGCCAGTTTGGGGGAGGCCCCTGGTGAGCAGTACTTC
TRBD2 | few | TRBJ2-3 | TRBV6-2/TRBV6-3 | CASTLTSGSRTDTQYF | TGTGCCAGCACTTTGACTAGCGGGAGTAGAACAGATACGCAGTATTTT
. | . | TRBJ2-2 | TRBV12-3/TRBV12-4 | CASSRTAESTGELFF | TGTGCCAGCAGTCGGACAGCCGAAAGCACCGGGGAGCTGTTTTTT
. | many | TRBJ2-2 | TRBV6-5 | CASSYGRWGGELFF | TGTGCCAGCAGTTACGGCCGCTGGGGCGGGGAGCTGTTTTTT
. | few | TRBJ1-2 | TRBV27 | CASSPSRAGPYGYTF | TGTGCCAGCAGTCCCTCCCGGGCAGGGCCCTATGGCTACACCTTC
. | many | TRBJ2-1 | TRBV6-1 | CASRDPYNEQFF | TGTGCCAGCAGGGACCCTTACAATGAGCAGTTCTTC
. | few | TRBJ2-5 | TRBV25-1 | CASSDPPTQYF | TGTGCCAGCAGTGACCCCCCGACCCAGTACTTC
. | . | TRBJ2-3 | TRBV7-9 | CASSQGSGLMPTDTQYF | TGTGCCAGCAGCCAAGGGTCCGGACTGATGCCCACAGATACGCAGTATTTT
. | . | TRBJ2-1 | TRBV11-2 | CASSLVLARSYNEQFF | TGTGCCAGCAGCTTAGTGCTAGCGCGCTCCTACAATGAGCAGTTCTTC
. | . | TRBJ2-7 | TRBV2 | CASSEISGSSYEQYF | TGTGCCAGCAGTGAGATTAGCGGCAGCTCCTACGAGCAGTACTTC
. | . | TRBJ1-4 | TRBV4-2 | CASSQALRGEKLFF | TGTGCCAGCAGCCAAGCCTTGCGTGGGGAAAAACTGTTTTTT